This T cell receptor beta chain was sequenced in a study of blood T cell repertoires in COVID-19. Turning to the study itself: The United States, Italy and Spain supplied acute and convalescent COVID-19 samples. The analysed material was cDNA or gDNA that came from T cells, B-cell-depleted T cells, or PBMCs.

The germline V gene encodes CDR1 SGHAT and CDR2 FQNNGV. The ends lost 2 bases at V and 0 bases at J; junction bases unmatched: 14. The CDR3 consists of 19 residues. Authors' analysis steps: Researchers report that nucleated cell counts were estimated from reference gene primer amplification. TCRdb's table, derived via immunoSEQ multiplex PCR, lists solely in-frame clones and lacks some. That table is the source of V, J and clone size, and D and trimming were worked out from the DNA. Among hundreds of thousands of clones, around 90% were seen once, and the ten largest hold about 3%. This clonotype originated in a human donor in a cohort sampled during active COVID-19. The V call is TRBV11-2, the J call TRBJ2-5; 8 bases map to TRBD1. Sequenced sample: peripheral blood. DNA of the CDR3: TGTGCCAGCAGCTTAACCACTGGGCAGGGGGCGTTGTACCAAGAGACCCAGTACTTC. Translating it yields CASSLTTGQGALYQETQYF.